These 30 T cell receptor beta chains came from one sample sequenced in a study of tumor-infiltrating lymphocytes in primary liver carcinoma. The template, roughly 510 ng total RNA, yielded TCR beta cDNA made with a constant-region primer. What produced the TCR beta libraries was three nested multiplex PCR rounds using slightly modified ARM-PCR. TRBV1-TRBV30 forward and Cbeta reverse primers drove the first two approximately 10-cycle rounds. TCRdb re-called the multiplex PCR reads through MiXCR, storing one row per CDR3 protein. Of approximately 110,000 distinct CDR3 sequences listed, around 64% are singletons. Unsorted bulk tissue of about 17-32 mg yielded co-extracted RNA and DNA. Sequences were obtained from liver tumor tissue from sampling region 3. Subset specified: tumor region T3, left-lateral pole. All receptors derive from a woman between 55 and 75 years old with primary liver carcinoma and hepatitis B virus infection.

Comment on this clonotype: Just one base apart from a much larger clone, this may be a read error. The chain's CDR3 is CAWSLGIGANEQFF. The CDR3 DNA reads as TGTGCCTGGTCCCTCGGGATAGGGGCCAATGAGCAGTTCTTC. This chain joins TRBV30 and TRBJ2-1, with D perhaps given as TRBD1 or TRBD2 (5 bases each). The CDR3 spans 14 residues. V was trimmed by 5 bases and J by 6 bases, leaving 17 bases between them. CDR1 and CDR2 (germline): GTSNPN, SVGIG (reference sequence).

This clonotype was detected only once. A read error may produce the germline difference seen at one junction end. This rearrangement joins TRBV29-1 to TRBJ2-4; the match to TRBD1 covers 7 bases. Germline V gene data show CDR1 as SQVTM and CDR2 as ANQGSEA. The CDR3 length is 15 residues. CDR3 DNA sequence: TGCAGCGTAACTCTCACCGGGACAGCTCAAAACACTCAGTACTTC. Protein sequence: CSVTLTGTAQNTQYF.

This clonotype has a single count. An end of the junction does not agree with germline; a read error may underlie this. CDR3 region: CANSATNRSLNQPQHF. The CDR3 DNA follows: TGCGCCAACAGCGCGACTAACAGGTCCCTCAATCAGCCCCAGCATTTT. V is TRBV4-1 and J is TRBJ1-5, with D maybe TRBD1 (5 bases). Germline V gives CDR1 MGHRA, CDR2 YSYEKL. The CDR3 length is 16 residues.

This clonotype counts as medium-sized. The genes are TRBV11-2 and TRBJ1-2; D ambiguous. V was trimmed by 1 base and J by 3 bases, leaving 6 bases between them. The CDR3 covers 13 residues. Per the germline V gene, CDR1 is SGHAT and CDR2 is FQNNGV. The CDR3 region is CASSLAGDYGYTF. The CDR3 nucleotides are TGTGCCAGCAGCTTAGCCGGGGACTATGGCTACACCTTC. Combining the CDR3 with reference TRBV11-2 and TRBJ1-2 gives the whole variable domain EAGVAQSPRYKIIEKRQSVAFWCNPISGHATLYWYQQILGQGPKLLIQFQNNGVVDDSQLPKDRFSAERLKGVDSTLKIQPAKLEDSAVYLCASSLAGDYGYTFGSGTRLTVV.

With respect to this clonotype: No conserved phenylalanine or tryptophan is present at the end of the CDR3, so a read error is the likely explanation. The V gene is TRBV5-5, the J gene TRBJ1-6; weak D call: TRBD1 (6 bases). This CDR3 is built from 15 residues. The V gene's germline CDR1 is SGHKS and CDR2 YYEKEE (reference sequence). The chain's CDR3 is CTSSLIRGLNSPLHS. DNA for the CDR3: TGTACCAGCAGCTTGATCAGGGGCCTTAATTCACCCCTCCACTCT.

As to this clonotype: One end of the junction fails to match germline, which may point to a read error. The chain combines TRBV7-9 with TRBJ2-5, with D unclear. The CDR3 consists of 16 residues. Germline CDR1 and CDR2: SEHNR and FQNEAQ (reference sequence). CDR3 coding DNA: TGTGCCAGCAGCTTTTTGGGATCGGCTACCCGAGAGACCCAATACTTC. Residues: CASSFLGSATRETQYF.

Points on this clonotype: One end of the junction fails to match germline, which may point to a read error. V and J are TRBV12-3 or TRBV12-4 and TRBJ2-2, with TRBD1 matching 8 bases. The CDR3 is 15 residues long. CDR3: CASSPDRARTGELLF. The CDR3 DNA sequence: TGTGCCAGCAGTCCGGACAGGGCCAGGACCGGGGAGCTGCTTTTT.

This clonotype was counted a single time. The chain joins TRBV11-2 to TRBJ1-1; D unresolved. CDR1 is SGHAT and CDR2 is FQNNGV in the germline V gene. With 6 bases removed from V and 4 bases from J, the gap between germline ends came to 12 bases. The CDR3 extends over 13 amino acids. The CDR3 sequence: CASSSHPSTEAFF. The DNA for the CDR3 is TGTGCCAGCAGTTCACACCCAAGCACTGAAGCTTTCTTT.

A word on this clonotype: This may come from a read error, since a much larger clone is one base off. The chain is built from TRBV12-3 or TRBV12-4 and TRBJ1-1, with a tentative D call TRBD1 (6 bases). The CDR3 loop spans 14 amino acids. The DNA of the CDR3 is TGTGCCAGCAGTTTGGCCAGGGGAGCCACTGAAACTTTCTTT. Protein sequence: CASSLARGATETFF.

Regarding this clonotype: The final CDR3 position lacks the conserved phenylalanine or tryptophan, pointing to a likely read error. The V gene is TRBV11-2, the J gene TRBJ2-1; 7 nucleotides agree with TRBD1. The CDR3 runs to 17 residues. Germline V gene sequence: CDR1 SGHAT, CDR2 FQNNGV. Here the CDR3 DNA reads TGTGCCAGCGGCTTGCGACCGGGACAGAGATTCTACAATGAGCAGTTCTAT. Translating gives CASGLRPGQRFYNEQFY.

The chain couples TRBV4-2 to TRBJ2-1; 10 bases align to TRBD2. V shed 0 bases, J shed 4 bases, and the junction held 3 bases outside the gene matches. In germline, CDR1 is LGHNA, CDR2 YNFKEQ. The CDR3 length is 16 residues. In nucleotides, the CDR3 is TGTGCCAGCAGCCAAGAATGGACTAGCGGATACAATGAGCAGTTCTTC. This sequence encodes CASSQEWTSGYNEQFF.

This clonotype is a singleton in its sample. The gene calls are TRBV4-2 and TRBJ2-3, with D tentatively TRBD1 or TRBD2 (5 bases each). The germline V gene has CDR1 LGHNA and CDR2 YNFKEQ. CDR3 size: 15 residues. V gave up 8 bases and J gave up 3 bases, with 18 bases separating them. In nucleotides, the CDR3 is TGTGCCAGCTGCAAAACCAGGGACGTGACAGATACGCAGTATTTT. This sequence encodes CASCKTRDVTDTQYF.

Concerning this clonotype itself: The germline gene is not matched at one end of the junction; a read error may be the cause. The chain combines TRBV7-8 with TRBJ2-6, with 10 bases aligning to TRBD1. CDR3 length: 17 amino acids. Germline CDR1 reads SGHVS; CDR2 reads FQNEAQ. The DNA of the CDR3 is TGTGCAAGCAGTATGGGTACACCAAGACAGGGGGCCAACATCCTGACTTTC. Protein sequence: CASSMGTPRQGANILTF. Variable domain in full (rest from reference TRBV7-8 and TRBJ2-6): GAGVSQSPRYKVAKRGQDVALRCDPISGHVSLFWYQQALGQGPEFLTYFQNEAQLDKSGLPSDRFFAERPEGSVSTLKIQRTQQEDSAVYLCASSMGTPRQGANILTFGAGSRLTVL.

The chain links TRBV11-2 to TRBJ2-3; 8 bases fit TRBD1. The CDR3 spans 14 residues. The V gene's germline CDR1 is SGHAT and CDR2 FQNNGV. CDR3 coding DNA: TGTGTCAACCGGTGGACAGGGAGCACAGATACGCAGTATTTT. Its protein product is CVNRWTGSTDTQYF.

On this clonotype itself: A much larger clone sits a single nucleotide away, making a read error possible. V usage is TRBV18 and J usage is TRBJ2-5; perhaps TRBD1 as D (5 bases). Trimming stripped 3 bases from V and 5 bases from J, with 13 bases between. This CDR3 spans 14 amino acids. Germline V gene lookup returns CDR1 KGHSH and CDR2 LQKENI. CDR3 coding DNA: TGTGCCAGCTCACCTTCACAGGCTAGGGAGACCCAGTACTTC. This translates into CASSPSQARETQYF.

Notes on this clonotype: This may come from a read error, since a much larger clone is one base off. V is TRBV28 and J is TRBJ2-5; TRBD2 might be the D (5 bases). CDR3 length: 12 residues. Germline V gene sequence: CDR1 MDHEN, CDR2 SYDVKM. The CDR3 DNA is TGTGTCAGTGGACTGATCCAAGAGACCCAGTACTTC. Its protein product is CVSGLIQETQYF.

About this clonotype itself: A single base separates this from a much larger clone, so it may be a read error. The rearrangement uses TRBV6-6 and TRBJ2-5, with a weak D call TRBD2 (6 bases). CDR3 length: 15 amino acids. Germline V gene lookup returns CDR1 MNHNY and CDR2 SVGAGI (reference sequence). The CDR3 sequence: CASRRSTGGSETHYF. Written as DNA, the CDR3 is TGTGCCAGCAGAAGATCCACAGGAGGGTCAGAGACCCACTACTTC.

To note about this clonotype: One base away lies a much larger clone, so this may be a sequencing read error. V usage is TRBV29-1 and J usage is TRBJ2-1, with 7 bases aligning to TRBD1. The CDR3 has 13 residues. Germline CDR1 and CDR2: SQVTM and ANQGSEA. Trimming removed 7 bases from V and 6 bases from J; junction bases left unmatched: 9. In nucleotides, the CDR3 is TGCAGCGCCAGCCGGGACAGCTTCAATGAGCAGTTCTTC. It specifies CSASRDSFNEQFF.

Turning to this clonotype: Since no conserved phenylalanine or tryptophan closes the CDR3, a read error is the likely cause. The rearrangement joins TRBV11-2 to TRBJ2-5; the D is unclear. V was trimmed by 10 bases and J by 5 bases, leaving 14 bases between them. The CDR3 has 12 amino acids. In germline, CDR1 is SGHAT, CDR2 FQNNGV. The CDR3, as DNA: TGTGCCAACAACCACCTAGGGGAGACCCAGTACCTC. Translating gives CANNHLGETQYL.

This clonotype was detected once. The J gene is TRBJ2-3, the V gene TRBV11-2; TRBD1 might be the D (6 bases). Germline V gene data show CDR1 as SGHAT and CDR2 as FQNNGV. This CDR3 is 15 amino acids long. V shed 5 bases and J shed 3 bases, with 15 bases lying between them. The CDR3 loop reads CASSLAGESTDTQYF. In nucleotides, the CDR3 is TGTGCCAGCAGCCTTGCAGGGGAATCTACAGATACGCAGTATTTT.

On this clonotype itself: This likely comes from a read error, as the CDR3 has no conserved phenylalanine or tryptophan at its end. This chain joins TRBV11-3 and TRBJ2-1, with 9 bases matching TRBD2. In germline, CDR1 is SGHNT, CDR2 YENEEA. The CDR3 has 18 amino acids. The CDR3, as DNA: TGTGCCAGCAACTTAGGTCAAGGCGGGAGGGCCGACTACAATGAGCAGTTCCTC. Translated, it gives CASNLGQGGRADYNEQFL.

Remarks on this clonotype: Mismatch with germline at one junction end may stem from a read error. V gene TRBV12-3 or TRBV12-4 combines with J gene TRBJ1-1; 8 bases are shared with TRBD1. The CDR3 has 15 residues. CDR3 amino acids: CASSPRQGWNSEAFF. CDR3 nucleotides: TGTGCCAGTAGCCCTAGACAGGGGTGGAACTCTGAAGCTTTCTTT.

At least ten counts were recorded for this clonotype. The chain joins TRBV29-1 to TRBJ2-1; D remains unclear. This CDR3 has 13 residues. CDR1 and CDR2 from the germline V gene are SQVTM and ANQGSEA. The DNA for the CDR3 is TGCAGTTCGTCTGGTCTGGGTTACAATGAGCAGTTCTTC. Its translation is CSSSGLGYNEQFF.

This clonotype was picked up many times. The chain carries TRBV6-1 and TRBJ2-7; D possibly corresponds to TRBD2 (5 bases). V was cut by 2 bases and J by 2 bases, with 16 bases left in between. CDR3 length: 16 amino acids. The germline gives CDR1 MNHNS, CDR2 SASEGT. Written as DNA, the CDR3 is TGTGCCAGCAGTGAACGATCGGCGGGCCCTACCTACGAGCAGTACTTC. This gives the protein CASSERSAGPTYEQYF.

This clonotype was detected once. V gene TRBV11-2 combines with J gene TRBJ2-3; TRBD1 aligns across 9 bases. From germline, CDR1 is SGHAT and CDR2 FQNNGV. This CDR3 is 17 amino acids long. Germline trimming cut 0 bases from V and 10 bases from J; bases unmatched to any gene: 14. CDR3 nucleotide sequence: TGTGCCAGCAGCTTAGAGGTTAGGACAGGGGTCACGGATGCGCAGTATTTT. Translating gives CASSLEVRTGVTDAQYF.

Of note for this clonotype: Germline is not matched at one junction end, which may reflect a read error. This chain joins TRBV4-1 and TRBJ2-5; 7 bases agree with TRBD1. Germline V lookup: CDR1 MGHRA, CDR2 YSYEKL. The CDR3 loop spans 15 amino acids. CDR3 nucleotides: TGCGCCAACAGCCGGTGGGGACAGATGATGGAGACCCAGTACTTC. It codes for CANSRWGQMMETQYF.

A note on this clonotype: The CDR3 end shows no conserved phenylalanine or tryptophan, and so a read error is likely. The chain carries TRBV12-3 or TRBV12-4 and TRBJ1-4; TRBD1 matches at 9 bases. This CDR3 is built from 13 residues. The junction had 0 bases not matched to a gene; V was cut back by 3 bases and J by 7 bases. The CDR3 sequence: CASSLGQGEKLFL. CDR3 bases: TGTGCCAGCAGTTTGGGACAGGGTGAAAAACTGTTTCTT.

Note on this clonotype: A junction boundary mismatches the germline segment, possibly from a read error. The rearrangement links TRBV6-1 to TRBJ2-3, with unresolved D. CDR1 MNHNS and CDR2 SASEGT come from the germline V gene. The CDR3 contains 15 residues. CDR3 amino acids: CASSISVFSTDTQCF. Written as DNA, the CDR3 is TGTGCCAGCAGTATAAGCGTATTTAGCACAGATACGCAGTGTTTT.

About this clonotype: A much larger clone sits a single nucleotide away, making a read error possible. J is TRBJ2-3 and V is TRBV6-5, with D perhaps matching TRBD1 (5 bases). Germline V lookup: CDR1 MNHEY, CDR2 SVGAGI. V was trimmed by 10 bases and J by 1 base, leaving 18 bases between them. The CDR3 covers 15 residues. CDR3 region: CAISPMWGRTDTQYF. The CDR3 region has the DNA TGTGCCATCAGCCCAATGTGGGGCCGCACAGATACGCAGTATTTT.

This clonotype was seen a single time. This may be a read error: a much more frequent sequence differs by one nucleotide. This sequence joins TRBV12-3 or TRBV12-4 and TRBJ2-5; a weak D match, TRBD1 (6 bases). CDR3 length equals 17 residues. Deletions cut 7 bases from V and 3 bases from J, with 24 bases between. The CDR3 coding sequence is TGTGCCAGCACTTTGTTGGGCCAGGGGATATCCAAAGAGACCCAGTACTTC. Its protein product is CASTLLGQGISKETQYF.